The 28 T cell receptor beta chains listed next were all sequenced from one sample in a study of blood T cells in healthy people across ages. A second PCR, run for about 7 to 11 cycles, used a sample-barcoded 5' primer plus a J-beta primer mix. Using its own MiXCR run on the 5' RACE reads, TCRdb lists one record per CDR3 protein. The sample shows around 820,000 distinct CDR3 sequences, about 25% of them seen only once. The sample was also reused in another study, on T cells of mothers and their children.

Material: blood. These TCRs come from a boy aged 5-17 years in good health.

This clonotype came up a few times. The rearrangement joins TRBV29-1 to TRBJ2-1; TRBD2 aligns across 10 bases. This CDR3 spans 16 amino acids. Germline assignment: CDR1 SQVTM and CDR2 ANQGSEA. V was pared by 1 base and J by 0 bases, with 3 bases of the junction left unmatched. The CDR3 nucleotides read TGCAGCGTTGAAGGTACTAGCGGGACCTCCTACAATGAGCAGTTCTTC. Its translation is CSVEGTSGTSYNEQFF.

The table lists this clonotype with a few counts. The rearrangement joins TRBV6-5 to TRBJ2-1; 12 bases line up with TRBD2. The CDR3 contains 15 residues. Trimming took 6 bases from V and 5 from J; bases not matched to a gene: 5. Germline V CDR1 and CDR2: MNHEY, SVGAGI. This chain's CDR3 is CASRGLAGLNNEQFF. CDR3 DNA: TGTGCCAGCAGAGGACTAGCGGGACTCAACAATGAGCAGTTCTTC.

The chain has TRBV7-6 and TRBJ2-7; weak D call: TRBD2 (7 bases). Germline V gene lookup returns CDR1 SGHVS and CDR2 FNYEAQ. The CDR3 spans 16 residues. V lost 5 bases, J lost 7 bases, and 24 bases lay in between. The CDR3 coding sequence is TGTGCCAGCAGCCACCATGGGGGGGCTGGGTTTCGGGAGCAGTACTTC. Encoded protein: CASSHHGGAGFREQYF.

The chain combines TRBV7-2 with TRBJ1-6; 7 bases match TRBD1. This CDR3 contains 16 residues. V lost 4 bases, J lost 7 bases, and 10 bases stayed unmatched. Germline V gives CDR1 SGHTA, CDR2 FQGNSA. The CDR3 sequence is CASSSQPGTANSPLHF. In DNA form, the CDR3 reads TGTGCCAGCAGCTCCCAACCCGGGACAGCCAATTCACCCCTCCACTTT.

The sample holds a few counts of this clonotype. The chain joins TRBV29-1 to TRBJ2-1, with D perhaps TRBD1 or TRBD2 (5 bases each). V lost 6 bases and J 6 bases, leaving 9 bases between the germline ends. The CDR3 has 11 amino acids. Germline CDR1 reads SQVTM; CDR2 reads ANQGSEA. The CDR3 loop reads CSVQRGNEQFF. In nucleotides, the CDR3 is TGCAGCGTCCAGAGGGGCAATGAGCAGTTCTTC.

The CDR3 DNA reads TGTGCCAGCAGCCCCACGGGGGTCGCGCGGTGGGAGACCCAGTACTTC. Translation: CASSPTGVARWETQYF. The chain recombines TRBV7-3 with TRBJ2-5; maybe TRBD2 (6 bases). Germline V gene data show CDR1 as SGHTA and CDR2 as FQGTGA. V was cut by 5 bases and J by 5 bases, with 21 bases left in between. CDR3 length: 16 residues.

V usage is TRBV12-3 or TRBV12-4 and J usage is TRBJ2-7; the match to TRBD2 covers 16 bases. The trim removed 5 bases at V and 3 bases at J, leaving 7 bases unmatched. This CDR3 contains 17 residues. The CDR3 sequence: CASSGTSGRARIYEQYF. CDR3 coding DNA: TGTGCCAGCAGTGGGACTAGCGGGAGGGCCAGAATCTACGAGCAGTACTTC.

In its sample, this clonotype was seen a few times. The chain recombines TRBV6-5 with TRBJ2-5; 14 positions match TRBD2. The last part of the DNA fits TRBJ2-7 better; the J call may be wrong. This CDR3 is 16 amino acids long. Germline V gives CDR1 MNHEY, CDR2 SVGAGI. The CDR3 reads CASSYTGLAGGHEQYF. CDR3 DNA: TGTGCCAGCAGTTATACCGGACTAGCGGGAGGTCACGAGCAGTACTTC.

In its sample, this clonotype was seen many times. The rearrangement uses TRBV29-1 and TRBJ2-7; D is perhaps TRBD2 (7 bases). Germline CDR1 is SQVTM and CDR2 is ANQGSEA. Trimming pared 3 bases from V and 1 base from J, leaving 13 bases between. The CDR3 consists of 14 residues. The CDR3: CSVEGAGDSYEQYF. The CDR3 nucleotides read TGCAGCGTTGAGGGGGCGGGGGATTCCTACGAGCAGTACTTC.

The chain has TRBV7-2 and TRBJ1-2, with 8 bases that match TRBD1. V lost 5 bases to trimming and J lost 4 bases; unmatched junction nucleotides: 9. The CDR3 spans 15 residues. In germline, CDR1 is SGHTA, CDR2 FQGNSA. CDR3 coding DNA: TGTGCCAGCAGCGTAGGACAGGGATTCACCTATGGCTACACCTTC. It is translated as CASSVGQGFTYGYTF.

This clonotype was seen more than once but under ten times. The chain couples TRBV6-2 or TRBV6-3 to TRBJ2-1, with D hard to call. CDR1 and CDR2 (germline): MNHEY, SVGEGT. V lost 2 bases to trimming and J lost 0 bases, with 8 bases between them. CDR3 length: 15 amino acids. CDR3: CASSYLHSSYNEQFF. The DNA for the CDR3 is TGTGCCAGCAGTTACCTACACAGCTCCTACAATGAGCAGTTCTTC.

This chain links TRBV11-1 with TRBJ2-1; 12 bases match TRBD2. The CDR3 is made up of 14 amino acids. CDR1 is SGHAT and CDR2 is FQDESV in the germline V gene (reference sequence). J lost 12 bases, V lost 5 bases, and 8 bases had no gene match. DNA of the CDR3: TGTGCCAGCAGCAATCGACTAGCGGGAGTGGGGCAGTTCTTC. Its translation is CASSNRLAGVGQFF.

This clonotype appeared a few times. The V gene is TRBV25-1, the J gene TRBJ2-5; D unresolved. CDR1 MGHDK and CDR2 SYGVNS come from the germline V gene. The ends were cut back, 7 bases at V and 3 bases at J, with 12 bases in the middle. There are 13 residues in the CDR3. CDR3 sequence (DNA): TGTGCCAGCACCCCGCCGGCCGAAGAGACCCAGTACTTC. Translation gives CASTPPAEETQYF.

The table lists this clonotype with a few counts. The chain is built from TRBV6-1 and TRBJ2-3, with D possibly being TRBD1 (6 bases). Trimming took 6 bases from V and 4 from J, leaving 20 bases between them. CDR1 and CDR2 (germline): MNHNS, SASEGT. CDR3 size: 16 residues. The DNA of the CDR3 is TGTGCCAGCAGGGACAACCTAAGACAGGTCCCAGATACGCAGTATTTT. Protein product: CASRDNLRQVPDTQYF.

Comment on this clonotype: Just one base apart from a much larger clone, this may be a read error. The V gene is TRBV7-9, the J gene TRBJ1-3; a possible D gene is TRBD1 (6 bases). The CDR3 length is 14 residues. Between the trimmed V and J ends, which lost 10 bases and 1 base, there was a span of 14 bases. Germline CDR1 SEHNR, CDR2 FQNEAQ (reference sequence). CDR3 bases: TGTGCCATCAGTTCACAGGGTTCTGGAAACACCATATATTTT. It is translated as CAISSQGSGNTIYF.

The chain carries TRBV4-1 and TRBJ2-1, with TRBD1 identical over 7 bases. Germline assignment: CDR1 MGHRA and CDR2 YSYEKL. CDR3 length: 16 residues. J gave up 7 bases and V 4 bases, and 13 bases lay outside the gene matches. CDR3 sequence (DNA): TGCGCCAGCAGCCCACCGGGACAGCCTGGGGTGAATGAGCAGTTCTTC. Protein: CASSPPGQPGVNEQFF.

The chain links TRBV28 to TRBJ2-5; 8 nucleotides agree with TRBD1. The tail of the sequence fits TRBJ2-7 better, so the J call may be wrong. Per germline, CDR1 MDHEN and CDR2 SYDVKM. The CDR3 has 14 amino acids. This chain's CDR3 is CASSSGQGAREQYF. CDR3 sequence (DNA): TGTGCCAGCAGTTCCGGACAGGGCGCGCGCGAGCAGTACTTC.

The CDR3 region has the DNA TGCAGGGCATACAGGGGGCTAGACTATGGCTACACCTTC. Protein: CRAYRGLDYGYTF. The chain joins TRBV20-1 to TRBJ1-2; 9 nucleotides match TRBD1. The CDR3 sequence is 13 residues long. Per germline, CDR1 DFQATT and CDR2 SNEGSKA (reference sequence).

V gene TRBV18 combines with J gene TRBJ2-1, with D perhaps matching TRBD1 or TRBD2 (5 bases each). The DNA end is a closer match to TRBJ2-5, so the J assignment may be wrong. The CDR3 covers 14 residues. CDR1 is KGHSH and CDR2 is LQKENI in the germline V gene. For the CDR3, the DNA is TGTGCCAGCTCACCACCGGGGGACCGGGAGACCCAGTACTTC. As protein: CASSPPGDRETQYF.

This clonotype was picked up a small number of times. This CDR3 is CSAGTSTNTQYF. CDR3 nucleotides: TGCAGCGCCGGGACTAGCACGAATACGCAGTATTTT. The chain links TRBV29-1 to TRBJ2-3, with 9 bases matching TRBD2. CDR1 is SQVTM and CDR2 is ANQGSEA in the germline V gene. This CDR3 contains 12 residues. V trimming: 7 bases; J trimming: 7 bases; junction bases outside the gene matches: 6.

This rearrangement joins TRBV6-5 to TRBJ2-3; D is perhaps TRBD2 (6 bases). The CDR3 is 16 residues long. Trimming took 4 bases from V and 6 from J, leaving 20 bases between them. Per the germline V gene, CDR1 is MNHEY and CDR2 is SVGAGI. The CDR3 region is CASSFGPGRDGDTQYF. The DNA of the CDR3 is TGTGCCAGCAGTTTCGGGCCCGGGCGGGACGGGGATACGCAGTATTTT.

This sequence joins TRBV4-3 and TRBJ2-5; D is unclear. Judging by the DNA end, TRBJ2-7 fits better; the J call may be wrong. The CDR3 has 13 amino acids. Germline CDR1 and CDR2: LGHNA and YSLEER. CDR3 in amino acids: CASSQEVVGEQYF. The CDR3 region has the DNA TGCGCCAGCAGCCAAGAAGTAGTCGGCGAGCAGTACTTC.

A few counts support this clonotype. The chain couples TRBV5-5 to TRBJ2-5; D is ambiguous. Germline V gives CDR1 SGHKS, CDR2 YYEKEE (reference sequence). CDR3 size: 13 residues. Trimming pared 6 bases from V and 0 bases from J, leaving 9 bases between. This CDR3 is CASNADNQETQYF. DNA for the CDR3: TGTGCCAGCAACGCAGACAACCAAGAGACCCAGTACTTC.

CDR3 DNA: TGTGCCAGCACTGAGACCGCGGGGGATAACGAGCAGTACTTC. Translation gives CASTETAGDNEQYF. V and J are TRBV7-2 and TRBJ2-1, with 7 bases that match TRBD2. The assigned J gene may be wrong: the sequence end matches TRBJ2-7 better. CDR3 size: 14 residues. Germline CDR1 reads SGHTA; CDR2 reads FQGNSA.

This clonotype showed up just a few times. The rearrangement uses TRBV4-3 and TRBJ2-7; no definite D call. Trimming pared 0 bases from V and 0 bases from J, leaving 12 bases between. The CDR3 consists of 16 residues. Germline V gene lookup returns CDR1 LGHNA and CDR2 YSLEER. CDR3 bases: TGCGCCAGCAGCCAAGACTCCGGAGAACCCTCCTACGAGCAGTACTTC. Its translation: CASSQDSGEPSYEQYF.

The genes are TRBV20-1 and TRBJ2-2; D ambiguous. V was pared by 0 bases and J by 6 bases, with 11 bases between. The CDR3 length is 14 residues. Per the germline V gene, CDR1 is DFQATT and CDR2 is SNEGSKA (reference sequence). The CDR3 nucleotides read TGCAGTGCTAGAGACTCGGATGGTCCCGGGGAGCTGTTTTTT. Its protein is CSARDSDGPGELFF.

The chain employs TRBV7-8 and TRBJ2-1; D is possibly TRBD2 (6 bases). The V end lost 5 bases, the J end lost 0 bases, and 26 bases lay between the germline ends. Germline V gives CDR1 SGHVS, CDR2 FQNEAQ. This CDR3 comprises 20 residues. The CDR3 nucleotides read TGTGCCAGCAGCCCGCCTCCGGGACTCGCGGGGAGATTCTCCTACAATGAGCAGTTCTTC. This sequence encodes CASSPPPGLAGRFSYNEQFF.

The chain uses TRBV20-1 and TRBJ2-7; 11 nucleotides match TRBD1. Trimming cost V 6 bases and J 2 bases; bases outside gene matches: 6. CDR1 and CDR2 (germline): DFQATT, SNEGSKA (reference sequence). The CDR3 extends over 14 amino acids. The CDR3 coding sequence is TGCAGTGCCGAGTCGGGACAGGGGGCCTACGAGCAGTACTTC. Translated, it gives CSAESGQGAYEQYF.